Below are 26 T cell receptor beta chains sequenced from a single sample in a study of cytomegalovirus exposure and HLA in healthy donors. The PCR employed 60 Vbeta primers together with 13 Jbeta primers. Clones were sequenced by immunoSEQ multiplex PCR, and TCRdb holds only the in-frame ones, with some missing. Listed are approximately 71,000 clones; 3.8% falls within the top ten. Sequencing was carried out using PBMCs. All receptors come from a female donor in good health and CMV-seropositive.

This chain links TRBV19 with TRBJ2-7, with 7 positions matching TRBD2. The germline CDR1 and CDR2 sequences are LNHDA and SQIVND (reference sequence). With 1 base clipped from V and 6 bases from J, the junction kept 0 bases outside the gene matches. This CDR3 is built from 12 residues. The CDR3 is CASSIGGGEQYF. The CDR3 nucleotides read TGTGCCAGTAGTATAGGGGGGGGCGAGCAGTACTTC.

The genes are TRBV7-3 and TRBJ2-5, with 7 bases fitting TRBD2. The CDR3 extends over 13 amino acids. After removal of 5 bases from V and 5 bases from J, the junction contained 5 bases not matched to a gene. Germline V gives CDR1 SGHTA, CDR2 FQGTGA. CDR3 sequence reads: CASSPTAGETQYF. The CDR3 DNA sequence: TGTGCCAGCAGCCCCACAGCGGGGGAGACCCAGTACTTC. Supplemented by reference TRBV7-3 and TRBJ2-5, the full variable domain reads GAGVSQTPSNKVTEKGKYVELRCDPISGHTALYWYRQSLGQGPEFLIYFQGTGAADDSGLPNDRFFAVRPEGSVSTLKIQRTERGDSAVYLCASSPTAGETQYFGPGTRLLVL.

This chain links TRBV9 with TRBJ1-4; D remains unclear. CDR1 SGDLS and CDR2 YYNGEE come from the germline V gene. The V and J ends lost 0 bases and 5 bases respectively, with 11 bases between them. The CDR3 loop spans 15 amino acids. The CDR3 nucleotides are TGTGCCAGCAGCGTAGATCCGGGTTTAAATGAAAAACTGTTTTTT. Its translation is CASSVDPGLNEKLFF. Full variable domain (outside the CDR3, taken from reference TRBV9 and TRBJ1-4): DSGVTQTPKHLITATGQRVTLRCSPRSGDLSVYWYQQSLDQGLQFLIQYYNGEERAKGNILERFSAQQFPDLHSELNLSSLELGDSALYFCASSVDPGLNEKLFFGSGTQLSVL.

V and J are TRBV6-6 and TRBJ2-7; 13 positions match TRBD2. The CDR3 contains 15 residues. V was clipped by 5 bases and J by 4 bases; unmatched bases: 5. The germline gives CDR1 MNHNY, CDR2 SVGAGI (reference sequence). CDR3 in DNA: TGTGCCAGCAGTCAACTAGCGGGGGGGAATTACGAGCAGTACTTC. Translating gives CASSQLAGGNYEQYF.

V and J are TRBV15 and TRBJ2-7; 10 bases are a match to TRBD2. CDR1 is LNHNV and CDR2 is YYDKDF in the germline V gene (reference sequence). The CDR3 covers 16 residues. The V and J ends lost 1 base and 3 bases, in that order; junction bases with no gene match: 6. The CDR3 is CATSRGATSGDYEQYF. The CDR3 bases are TGTGCCACCAGCAGAGGGGCCACTAGCGGGGACTACGAGCAGTACTTC. Supplemented by reference TRBV15 and TRBJ2-7, the full variable domain reads DAMVIQNPRYQVTQFGKPVTLSCSQTLNHNVMYWYQQKSSQAPKLLFHYYDKDFNNEADTPDNFQSRRPNTSFCFLDIRSPGLGDTAMYLCATSRGATSGDYEQYFGPGTRLTVT.

The chain has TRBV29-1 and TRBJ2-1, with D tentatively TRBD2 (5 bases). CDR1 SQVTM and CDR2 ANQGSEA come from the germline V gene. There are 13 residues in the CDR3. Between the trimmed V and J ends, which lost 3 bases and 5 bases, there was a span of 11 bases. CDR3 sequence: CSVDRGPNNEQFF. The CDR3 DNA reads TGCAGCGTTGACAGAGGGCCTAACAATGAGCAGTTCTTC.

The rearrangement links TRBV11-3 to TRBJ2-6, with D possibly TRBD1 on 5 matching bases. This CDR3 spans 15 amino acids. The ends were cut back, 4 bases at V and 1 base at J, with 8 bases in the middle. CDR1 is SGHNT and CDR2 is YENEEA in the germline V gene. The CDR3 loop reads CASSSRDSGANVLTF. The CDR3 DNA reads TGTGCCAGCAGCTCCAGGGATTCTGGGGCCAACGTCCTGACTTTC.

The chain uses TRBV6-1 and TRBJ2-2; TRBD1 aligns across 8 bases. Trimming at V came to 6 bases and at J to 6 bases, leaving 6 bases not matched to a gene. This CDR3 is 14 amino acids long. Germline loops: CDR1 MNHNS, CDR2 SASEGT. The CDR3 protein is CASRDRATAGELFF. DNA for the CDR3: TGTGCCAGCAGGGACAGGGCGACCGCCGGGGAGCTGTTTTTT.

Concerning this clone: Different DNA sequences within this sample yield the same CDR3. This chain connects TRBV27 to TRBJ2-5; maybe TRBD1 (6 bases). In germline, CDR1 is MNHEY, CDR2 SMNVEV (reference sequence). The germline V and J ends were trimmed by 4 bases and 5 bases, with 11 bases remaining between them. The CDR3 loop spans 13 amino acids. CDR3 in DNA: TGTGCCAGCAGTTCCAGGGGTCGGGAGACCCAGTACTTC. Its translation is CASSSRGRETQYF.

The rearrangement uses TRBV15 and TRBJ2-6; 10 bases map to TRBD1. The CDR3 contains 18 residues. Germline-derived CDR1 and CDR2 are LNHNV and YYDKDF (reference sequence). With V trimmed by 1 base and J by 2 bases, 5 bases remained unmatched. The CDR3 bases are TGTGCCACCAGCAGAGCGGACAGGGGGTTTGCTGGGGCCAACGTCCTGACTTTC. It translates to CATSRADRGFAGANVLTF.

The V gene is TRBV20-1, the J gene TRBJ2-5; weak D call: TRBD2 (5 bases). CDR3 length equals 11 residues. Per the germline V gene, CDR1 is DFQATT and CDR2 is SNEGSKA (reference sequence). Trimming cost V 3 bases and J 4 bases, with 6 bases left between them. CDR3 amino acids: CSASAGETQYF. The CDR3 nucleotides are TGCAGTGCTAGTGCGGGAGAGACCCAGTACTTC.

J is TRBJ2-1 and V is TRBV9; 7 bases fit TRBD2. With 3 bases clipped from V and 7 bases from J, the junction kept 16 bases outside the gene matches. The germline V gene encodes CDR1 SGDLS and CDR2 YYNGEE. The CDR3 has 17 amino acids. The CDR3 reads CASSAHQGLEGSNEQFF. The CDR3 DNA reads TGTGCCAGCAGCGCTCACCAAGGACTAGAGGGGTCTAATGAGCAGTTCTTC.

This chain links TRBV28 with TRBJ1-4, with 7 bases matching TRBD1. V lost 6 bases and J lost 7; bases outside the gene matches: 8. This CDR3 has 14 amino acids. CDR1 and CDR2 from the germline V gene are MDHEN and SYDVKM. The CDR3 DNA sequence: TGTGCCAGCAGGACCAGGGACAGCGGTGAAAAACTGTTTTTT. It codes for CASRTRDSGEKLFF.

The CDR3 reads CAITLGQYYGYTF. The CDR3 DNA sequence: TGTGCCATCACTTTGGGCCAATACTATGGCTACACCTTC. The genes are TRBV10-3 and TRBJ1-2; D ambiguous. Trimming took 7 bases from V and 3 from J, leaving 12 bases between them. Germline V gene sequence: CDR1 ENHRY, CDR2 SYGVKD. This CDR3 has 13 amino acids.

V usage is TRBV7-2 and J usage is TRBJ2-5, with TRBD2 identical over 9 bases. This CDR3 is 15 amino acids long. The V gene's germline CDR1 is SGHTA and CDR2 FQGNSA. V was clipped by 5 bases and J by 4 bases; unmatched bases: 8. CDR3 sequence reads: CASSIGTSWRETQYF. The CDR3 DNA sequence: TGTGCCAGCAGCATTGGGACTAGCTGGCGAGAGACCCAGTACTTC. The whole variable domain, remainder taken from reference TRBV7-2 and TRBJ2-5, is GAGVSQSPSNKVTEKGKDVELRCDPISGHTALYWYRQSLGQGLEFLIYFQGNSAPDKSGLPSDRFSAERTGGSVSTLTIQRTQQEDSAVYLCASSIGTSWRETQYFGPGTRLLVL.

The rearrangement uses TRBV19 and TRBJ2-7, with TRBD1 matching over 8 bases. Germline V gene sequence: CDR1 LNHDA, CDR2 SQIVND (reference sequence). J was trimmed by 1 base and V by 6 bases; bases with no gene match: 2. This CDR3 has 13 residues. This CDR3 is CASRDRESYEQYF. The CDR3 nucleotides read TGTGCCAGTAGGGACAGGGAGTCCTACGAGCAGTACTTC.

The chain links TRBV18 to TRBJ2-7, with D perhaps TRBD2 (6 bases). The V and J ends lost 2 bases and 1 base respectively, with 9 bases between them. The germline V gene encodes CDR1 KGHSH and CDR2 LQKENI. CDR3 length: 14 residues. This CDR3 reads CASSPGDWSYEQYF. The DNA of the CDR3 is TGTGCCAGCTCACCAGGGGACTGGTCCTACGAGCAGTACTTC.

The chain joins TRBV5-1 to TRBJ1-4; 7 bases align to TRBD1. Germline CDR1 reads SGHRS; CDR2 reads YFSETQ. V was clipped by 5 bases and J by 4 bases; unmatched bases: 5. The CDR3 is 14 amino acids. The CDR3 region is CASRAAGGNEKLFF. CDR3 bases: TGCGCCAGCAGGGCGGCAGGGGGTAATGAAAAACTGTTTTTT.

The chain combines TRBV4-1 with TRBJ2-3; 14 bases agree with TRBD2. CDR1 is MGHRA, CDR2 YSYEKL, per germline. The CDR3 loop spans 17 amino acids. With V trimmed by 1 base and J by 7 bases, 7 bases remained unmatched. The CDR3 region is CASSQAGLAGDPYTQYF. DNA for the CDR3: TGCGCCAGCAGCCAAGCGGGACTAGCGGGGGACCCGTATACGCAGTATTTT.

The V and J genes are TRBV5-8 and TRBJ1-5; TRBD1 might be the D (5 bases). Trimming stripped 0 bases from V and 3 bases from J, with 16 bases between. The CDR3 runs 17 residues. Germline CDR1 reads SGHTS; CDR2 reads YDEGEE. DNA of the CDR3: TGTGCCAGCAGCTTGGAATGGGGGGGATTAAACAATCAGCCCCAGCATTTT. It specifies CASSLEWGGLNNQPQHF.

The rearrangement joins TRBV6-5 to TRBJ2-3; the match to TRBD2 covers 8 bases. V trimming: 6 bases; J trimming: 1 base; junction bases outside the gene matches: 0. This CDR3 has 13 residues. From germline, CDR1 is MNHEY and CDR2 SVGAGI. In DNA form, the CDR3 reads TGTGCCAGCAGGCGGGAGGGCACAGATACGCAGTATTTT. This encodes CASRREGTDTQYF.

The V call is TRBV29-1, the J call TRBJ1-1, with TRBD1 matching over 11 bases. CDR1 and CDR2 (germline): SQVTM, ANQGSEA. Trimming removed 5 bases from V and 3 bases from J; junction bases left unmatched: 5. The CDR3 runs 14 residues. The DNA for the CDR3 is TGCAGCGTTACCAGGGACAGGGGGGACACTGAAGCTTTCTTT. Protein sequence: CSVTRDRGDTEAFF. Full variable domain (remainder filled in from reference TRBV29-1 and TRBJ1-1): SAVISQKPSRDICQRGTSLTIQCQVDSQVTMMFWYRQQPGQSLTLIATANQGSEATYESGFVIDKFPISRPNLTFSTLTVSNMSPEDSSIYLCSVTRDRGDTEAFFGQGTRLTVV.

The CDR3 is CASASGLDNEQFF. As DNA, the CDR3 is TGCGCCAGTGCTAGCGGACTCGACAATGAGCAGTTCTTC. The chain employs TRBV5-1 and TRBJ2-1; 7 bases align to TRBD2. This CDR3 is built from 13 residues. Germline CDR1 and CDR2: SGHRS and YFSETQ. Trimming cost V 8 bases and J 5 bases; bases outside gene matches: 7.

The J gene is TRBJ2-3, the V gene TRBV11-3, with 7 nucleotides matching TRBD2. Germline V gene sequence: CDR1 SGHNT, CDR2 YENEEA. V lost 1 base to trimming and J lost 5 bases; unmatched junction nucleotides: 9. This CDR3 has 16 amino acids. The DNA of the CDR3 is TGTGCCAGCAGCTTAGGTGACCGGGAGCGGGAAGATACGCAGTATTTT. Residues: CASSLGDREREDTQYF.

The chain couples TRBV28 to TRBJ1-5; D may be TRBD1 (6 bases). The CDR3 consists of 15 residues. The germline V gene has CDR1 MDHEN and CDR2 SYDVKM. Trimming shortened V by 6 bases and J by 5 bases, and 17 bases separated the two germline ends. The CDR3 sequence is CASSFQYRAHQPQHF. Written as DNA, the CDR3 is TGTGCCAGCAGCTTCCAATACAGGGCCCATCAGCCCCAGCATTTT.

V and J are TRBV7-8 and TRBJ1-2; a weak D match, TRBD1 (5 bases). This CDR3 comprises 14 residues. Germline-derived CDR1 and CDR2 are SGHVS and FQNEAQ. V gave up 8 bases and J gave up 3 bases, with 16 bases separating them. In nucleotides, the CDR3 is TGTGCCAGCTCACACCCCCGGGACTACTATGGCTACACCTTC. It yields the protein CASSHPRDYYGYTF.